This T cell receptor beta chain derives from a study of cytomegalovirus exposure and HLA in healthy donors. In the PCR, 60 Vbeta and 13 Jbeta primers were used. The repertoire was sequenced with immunoSEQ multiplex PCR; TCRdb's copy has only in-frame clones and lacks some. The data show 35,000 or so clones, with roughly 76% seen just once and around a tenth held by the top ten. This clone was observed a few times. As yet, its antigen is unknown. The CDR3 runs to 16 residues. In germline, CDR1 is KGHSH, CDR2 LQKENI. Trimming cost V 2 bases and J 0 bases; bases outside gene matches: 4. Overall study findings and caveats: Owing to their indistinguishability, certain V segments, notably TRBV6-2 and TRBV6-3, were excluded.

Sample: PBMCs. This TCR came from a middle-aged woman in good health and CMV-seronegative. The rearrangement links TRBV18 to TRBJ1-3; TRBD1 matches at 7 bases. CDR3 in DNA: TGTGCCAGCTCACCAAGGGGACAGAGCTCTGGAAACACCATATATTTT. It translates to CASSPRGQSSGNTIYF.